A single T cell receptor (beta chain) is shown here with its context. Trimming cost V 2 bases and J 0 bases, with 10 bases left between them. Germline loops: CDR1 GTSNPN, CDR2 SVGIG (reference sequence). CDR3 size: 15 residues. Researchers ran the PCR with 60 Vbeta and 13 Jbeta primers. Profiling relied on immunoSEQ multiplex PCR, and the TCRdb table lists in-frame clones only, not all of them. This sample has 100,000 to 150,000 clones, with roughly 80% found just once. This sample was taken from a study of cytomegalovirus exposure and HLA in healthy donors. The TCR originated in a man aged 30 to 45 in good health and CMV-seropositive. Sequenced material: PBMCs. The chain has TRBV30 and TRBJ2-2; possibly TRBD1 for D (6 bases). The CDR3 is CAWSQGPPNTGELFF. The CDR3 coding sequence is TGTGCCTGGAGTCAGGGGCCCCCGAACACCGGGGAGCTGTTTTTT.